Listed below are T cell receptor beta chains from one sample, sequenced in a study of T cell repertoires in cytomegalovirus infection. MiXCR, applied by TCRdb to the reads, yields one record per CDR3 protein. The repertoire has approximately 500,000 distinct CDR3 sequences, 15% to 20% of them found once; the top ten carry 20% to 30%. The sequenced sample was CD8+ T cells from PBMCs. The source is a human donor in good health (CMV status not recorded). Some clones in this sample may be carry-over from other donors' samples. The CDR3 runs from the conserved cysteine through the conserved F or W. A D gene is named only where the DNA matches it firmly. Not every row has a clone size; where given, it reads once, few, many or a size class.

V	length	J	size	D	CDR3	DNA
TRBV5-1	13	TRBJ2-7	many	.	CASSFGELYEQYF	TGCGCCAGCAGCTTTGGGGAACTCTACGAGCAGTACTTC
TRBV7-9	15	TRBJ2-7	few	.	CASSSADRFSYEQYF	TGTGCCAGCAGCTCTGCAGACAGGTTCAGCTACGAGCAGTACTTC
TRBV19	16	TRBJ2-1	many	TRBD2	CASSSRPSGRYNEQFF	TGTGCCAGTAGTTCCCGCCCTAGCGGGAGGTACAATGAGCAGTTCTTC
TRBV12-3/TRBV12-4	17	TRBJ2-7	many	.	CASSPRINRGSSYEQYF	TGTGCCAGCAGTCCACGGATTAACCGGGGATCATCCTACGAGCAGTACTTC
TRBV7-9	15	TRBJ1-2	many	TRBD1	CASSQPTGFSYGYTF	TGTGCCAGCAGCCAACCGACAGGGTTTAGCTATGGCTACACCTTC
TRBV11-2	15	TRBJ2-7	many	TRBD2	CASSELAGYAGEQYF	TGTGCCAGCAGCGAACTAGCGGGGTATGCCGGTGAGCAGTACTTC
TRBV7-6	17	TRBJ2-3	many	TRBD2	CASSPWTSGGAVDTQYF	TGTGCCAGCAGCCCCTGGACTAGCGGGGGGGCGGTAGATACGCAGTATTTT
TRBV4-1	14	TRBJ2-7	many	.	CASSPSIGGYEQYF	TGCGCCAGCAGCCCCTCGATCGGGGGTTACGAGCAGTACTTC
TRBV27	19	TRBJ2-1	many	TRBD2	CASSSLLASGGDDYNEQFF	TGTGCCAGCAGTTCCCTCTTGGCTAGCGGGGGCGATGACTACAATGAGCAGTTCTTC
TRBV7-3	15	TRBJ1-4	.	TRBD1	CASSSTGGTNEKLFF	TGTGCCAGCAGCTCAACAGGGGGCACTAATGAAAAACTGTTTTTT
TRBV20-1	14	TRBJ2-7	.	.	CSARNQGSSYEQYF	TGCAGTGCTAGGAACCAGGGAAGCTCCTACGAGCAGTACTTC
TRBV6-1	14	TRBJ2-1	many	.	CASSEGGSYNEQFF	TGTGCCAGCAGCGAGGGGGGATCCTACAATGAGCAGTTCTTC
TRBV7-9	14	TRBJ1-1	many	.	CASSSVTPDTEAFF	TGTGCCAGCAGCTCGGTCACTCCGGACACTGAAGCTTTCTTT
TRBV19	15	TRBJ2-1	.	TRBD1	CASSIGTGGKNEQFF	TGTGCCAGTAGTATTGGGACAGGGGGCAAGAATGAGCAGTTCTTC
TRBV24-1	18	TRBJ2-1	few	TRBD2	CATSDPIRALAGSDEQFF	TGTGCCACCAGTGATCCCATCCGAGCACTAGCGGGATCGGATGAGCAGTTCTTC
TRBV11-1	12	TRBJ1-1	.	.	CASRILNTEAFF	TGTGCCAGCAGAATCCTGAACACTGAAGCTTTCTTT
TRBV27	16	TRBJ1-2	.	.	CASSAAQPGIPYGYTF	TGTGCCAGCAGTGCAGCCCAGCCAGGGATCCCCTATGGCTACACCTTC
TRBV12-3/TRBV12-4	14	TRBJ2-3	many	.	CASTPNGVSDTQYF	TGTGCCAGCACCCCGAATGGCGTCTCAGATACGCAGTATTTT
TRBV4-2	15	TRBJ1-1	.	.	CASSQGRTKGTEAFF	TGTGCCAGCAGCCAAGGAAGAACGAAGGGTACTGAAGCTTTCTTT
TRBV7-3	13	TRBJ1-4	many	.	CASSLGTDEKLFF	TGTGCCAGCAGCTTAGGGACGGATGAAAAACTGTTTTTT
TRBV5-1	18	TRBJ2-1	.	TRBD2	CASSLGLAGVSSYNEQFF	TGCGCCAGCAGCTTAGGACTAGCGGGGGTTAGCTCCTACAATGAGCAGTTCTTC
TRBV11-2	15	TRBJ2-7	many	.	CASSLTDVRGREQYF	TGTGCCAGCAGCTTAACAGATGTACGAGGGCGCGAGCAGTACTTC
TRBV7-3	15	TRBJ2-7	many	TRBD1	CASSQDRGLPYEQYF	TGTGCCAGCAGCCAGGACAGGGGGCTTCCCTACGAGCAGTACTTC
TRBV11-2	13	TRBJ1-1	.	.	CASRYNTYTEAFF	TGTGCCAGCAGATACAACACTTACACTGAAGCTTTCTTT
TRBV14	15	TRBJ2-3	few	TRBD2	CASSQEGIGLAPQYF	TGTGCCAGCAGCCAAGAAGGGATTGGACTAGCTCCGCAGTATTTT
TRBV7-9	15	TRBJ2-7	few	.	CASSPRTGTPYEQYF	TGTGCCAGCAGCCCCAGGACTGGGACTCCCTACGAGCAGTACTTC
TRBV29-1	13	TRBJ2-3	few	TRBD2	CSVFSGGVDTQYF	TGCAGCGTTTTTAGCGGGGGGGTAGATACGCAGTATTTT
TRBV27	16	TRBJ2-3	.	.	CASSPSGAGEADTQYF	TGTGCCAGCAGTCCTTCAGGGGCGGGAGAGGCAGATACGCAGTATTTT
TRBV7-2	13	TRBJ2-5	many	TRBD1	CASSRDSSETQYF	TGTGCCAGCAGCCGGGACAGCTCGGAGACCCAGTACTTC
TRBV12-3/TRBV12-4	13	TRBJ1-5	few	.	CASSPIGDQPQHF	TGTGCCAGCAGCCCAATTGGAGATCAGCCCCAGCATTTT
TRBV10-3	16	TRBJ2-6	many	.	CAISRGAGSGANVLTF	TGTGCCATCAGTAGGGGGGCTGGCTCTGGGGCCAACGTCCTGACTTTC
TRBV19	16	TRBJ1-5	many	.	CASSIGQTPSNQPQHF	TGTGCCAGTAGTATTGGTCAGACTCCTAGCAATCAGCCCCAGCATTTT
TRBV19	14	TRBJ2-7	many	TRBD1	CASSQGQGDYEQYF	TGTGCCAGTAGTCAGGGACAGGGGGACTACGAGCAGTACTTC
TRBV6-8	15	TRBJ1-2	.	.	CASVGRRLEVYGYTF	TGTGCCAGCGTAGGAAGACGTCTCGAGGTCTATGGCTACACCTTC
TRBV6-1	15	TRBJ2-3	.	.	CASSEPPGSTDTQYF	TGTGCCAGCAGTGAGCCCCCGGGGAGCACAGATACGCAGTATTTT
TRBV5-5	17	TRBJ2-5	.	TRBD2	CASSLEGLAGFGETQYF	TGTGCCAGCAGCTTGGAGGGACTAGCGGGGTTCGGAGAGACCCAGTACTTC
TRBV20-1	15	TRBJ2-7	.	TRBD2	CSARVGLAGVYEQYF	TGCAGTGCTAGAGTTGGACTAGCGGGGGTCTACGAGCAGTACTTC
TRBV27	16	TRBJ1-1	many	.	CASSPSSGQMNTEAFF	TGTGCCAGCAGTCCATCCTCTGGACAGATGAACACTGAAGCTTTCTTT
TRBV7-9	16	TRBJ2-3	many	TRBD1	CASSIRTGARTDTQYF	TGTGCCAGCAGCATTAGGACAGGGGCCCGCACAGATACGCAGTATTTT
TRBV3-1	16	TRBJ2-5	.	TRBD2	CASSQGREGRSETQYF	TGTGCCAGCAGCCAAGGACGGGAGGGCCGGTCAGAGACCCAGTACTTC
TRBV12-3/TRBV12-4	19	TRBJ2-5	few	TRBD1	CASSLALKTGALNQETQYF	TGTGCCAGCAGTTTAGCGCTAAAGACAGGGGCTCTAAACCAAGAGACCCAGTACTTC
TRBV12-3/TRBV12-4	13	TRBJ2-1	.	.	CATGDSETFRQFF	TGTGCCACCGGGGACTCGGAGACGTTTAGGCAGTTCTTC
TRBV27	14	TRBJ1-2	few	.	CASTSGRADYGYTF	TGTGCCAGCACCTCCGGGAGGGCCGACTATGGCTACACCTTC
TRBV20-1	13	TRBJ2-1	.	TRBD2	CSATGTSGIEQFF	TGCAGTGCGACGGGGACTAGCGGTATTGAGCAGTTCTTC
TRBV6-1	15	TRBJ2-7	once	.	CASSEPGRGGHEQYF	TGTGCCAGCAGTGAACCGGGCAGGGGTGGTCACGAGCAGTACTTC
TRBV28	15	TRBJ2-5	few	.	CASITGTQGPRTQYF	TGTGCCAGCATCACAGGGACCCAAGGGCCCAGGACCCAGTACTTC
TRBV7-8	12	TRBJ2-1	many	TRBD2	CASRAGIHEQFF	TGTGCCAGCAGAGCGGGGATTCATGAGCAGTTCTTC